This is a list of T cell receptor beta chains from one sample in a study of T cell changes during pregnancy in multiple sclerosis. Clones were sequenced by immunoSEQ multiplex PCR, and TCRdb holds only the in-frame ones, with some missing. The sample includes 35,000 to 40,000 clones, roughly 91% of them seen just once. The starting material was CD8+ T cells from peripheral blood mononuclear cells, obtained in the third trimester of pregnancy. The origin of the receptors is a female donor with multiple sclerosis, enrolled in a pregnancy study. CDR3s include the opening cysteine and the closing phenylalanine or tryptophan. Expanded clones are given a class, and other clones once, few, many or no size at all.

v_call	clone_size	j_call	cdr3_aa
TRBV19	few	TRBJ1-1	CVSADYTEAFF
TRBV4-1	few	TRBJ2-4	CASSQRQDNIQYF
TRBV10-3	.	TRBJ1-6	CAIARDSFINSPLHF
TRBV4-2	many	TRBJ1-6	CASSRGEAFPWAVIPGSPLHF
TRBV27	few	TRBJ2-2	CASGTGEAGELFF
TRBV5-4	.	TRBJ2-1	CASSSNRDRGFAVFF
TRBV6-1	.	TRBJ2-2	CASSANRETGELFF
TRBV6-1	many	TRBJ1-5	CASSETGYSNQPQHF
TRBV7-9	.	TRBJ1-1	CASSFGNTEAFF
TRBV2	.	TRBJ2-3	CASRQGPDTQYF
TRBV4-3	.	TRBJ2-3	CASSQTGGREADTQYF
TRBV11-2	.	TRBJ1-2	CASSLTTGNGYTF
TRBV6-5	.	TRBJ1-2	CASRNRERGYGYTF
TRBV28	.	TRBJ1-2	CASSYPEGIGNGYTF
TRBV7-8	.	TRBJ1-1	CASSNEDTPNTEAFF
TRBV27	.	TRBJ1-1	CASSLSAGSNTEAFF
TRBV13	.	TRBJ2-6	CASRVLSSSGANVLTF
TRBV6-5	.	TRBJ1-1	CASIPDRGKTEAFF
TRBV5-6	.	TRBJ2-7	CASSFSDRGLYEQYF
TRBV4-1	.	TRBJ2-7	CASSQEPGTGPRGEQYF
TRBV2	.	TRBJ2-1	CASSGTYGARDSLYNEQFF
TRBV2	.	TRBJ2-3	CASRPDRVGTDTQYF
TRBV5-8	.	TRBJ2-5	CASRAGGERFMETQYF
TRBV9	.	TRBJ2-1	CASSVYPGGFIYNEQFF
TRBV7-3	.	TRBJ2-1	CASSLIRRGRDNEQFF
TRBV5-1	.	TRBJ1-2	CASSLRQFANYGYTF
TRBV15	.	TRBJ1-5	CATSRDRGNQPQHF
TRBV9	.	TRBJ2-2	CASSSYTGELFF
TRBV2	.	TRBJ2-1	CASEGRGGYNEQFF
TRBV7-2	few	TRBJ1-1	CASSLAGQGANTEAFF
TRBV5-4	.	TRBJ2-2	CASSPQEVGLPGELFF
TRBV11-2	.	TRBJ1-3	CASSPSRSGNTIYF
TRBV4-2	medium-sized	TRBJ2-6	CASSQEDRGGANVLTF
TRBV30	once	TRBJ2-6	CARGTGDGANVLTF
TRBV5-5	.	TRBJ2-7	CASRAGGYEQYF
TRBV7-7	.	TRBJ2-1	CASSLGFGTGGNEQFF
TRBV15	.	TRBJ1-2	CATSRDGDRWTLYGYTF
TRBV5-6	.	TRBJ2-5	CASSRTGEETQYF
TRBV19	.	TRBJ2-7	CASSIAQGKVYEQYF
TRBV6-1	medium-sized	TRBJ1-6	CASSEQDNSPLHF
TRBV21-1	once	TRBJ2-7	CAHLRGTF
TRBV7-9	.	TRBJ2-7	CASSLAWGGGEQYF
TRBV15	.	TRBJ1-1	CATSNGQEWTEAFF
TRBV2	.	TRBJ2-1	CASSEGAGGANNEQFF
TRBV2	.	TRBJ2-7	CASSEDPRGEQYF
TRBV5-6	.	TRBJ2-7	CASSAGHPEQYF
TRBV4-1	.	TRBJ1-2	CASSQRTQGPIAYGYTF
TRBV6-5	.	TRBJ2-5	CATRPLAGDQETQYF
TRBV7-6	.	TRBJ2-7	CASSLDRGYEQYF
TRBV28	.	TRBJ2-1	CATERGGPYNEQFF
TRBV19	.	TRBJ1-2	CASRPRTPIGYTF
TRBV10-1	.	TRBJ2-2	CASSEVGEGGELFF
TRBV28	.	TRBJ2-1	CASRTGTGYNEQFF
TRBV10-1	.	TRBJ2-1	CASSEGSQPYNEQFF
TRBV25-1	.	TRBJ2-5	CASSEWDRRRGETQYF